The sequence of this TCR beta chain was determined in a study of cytomegalovirus exposure and HLA in healthy donors. Looking at the study overall: Out of 150 million to 200 million T cells, an earlier analysis found over 90 million unique TCR beta sequences in total.

Study-level points and caveats: A later analysis found that most CMV-associated TCR beta chains appeared HLA-restricted.

Notes on this clone: The antigen is unknown.

The PCR was carried out with 60 Vbeta primers and 13 Jbeta primers. Assay: immunoSEQ multiplex PCR; the TCRdb copy retains only in-frame clones and omits some. The sample shows around 100,000 clones, nearly 65% of them seen only once. The receptor's source is a human donor in good health. The specimen was PBMCs.

The CDR3: CASSTWTSPWEQYF. DNA for the CDR3: TGTGCCAGCAGTACGTGGACTAGTCCTTGGGAGCAGTACTTC. V and J are TRBV27 and TRBJ2-7, with 7 bases identical to TRBD2. V lost 5 bases and J lost 7; bases outside the gene matches: 11. The CDR3 covers 14 residues. Per the germline V gene, CDR1 is MNHEY and CDR2 is SMNVEV (reference sequence).